This TCR beta chain was found in a study of beta chain features in type 1 diabetes. The study's findings and limits: Type 1 diabetes patients had TCRB CDR3s that were shorter (moderately but significantly so) in all four CD4+ subsets.

Expressed TCRB transcripts were sequenced because the entire RNA isolate underwent reverse transcription. Read counts averaged about 3.57 million for samples of naive, central memory and regulatory T cells. This table comes from immunoSEQ multiplex PCR, and its TCRdb copy is limited to in-frame clones, with some not included. This sample yields under 200,000 clones, of which 6.5% to 10% are seen a single time; about 0.5% belongs to the top ten. CD4+ cells of the naive, central memory, regulatory and stem cell-like memory types were sorted via CD45RO/CCR7/CD25/CD127/CD95/CD27. As concerns this clone: The antigen is not known.

There are 12 residues in the CDR3. The V gene lost 2 bases and the J gene lost 7 bases, with 7 bases spanning the gap. CDR1 and CDR2 from the germline V gene are SGHNT and YYREEE (reference sequence). The sample comprised central memory CD4+ T cells from blood. This receptor was obtained from a woman between 18 and 29 years old with type 1 diabetes. The V call is TRBV5-4, the J call TRBJ2-1, with a possible D match to TRBD1 (5 bases). The CDR3 DNA sequence: TGTGCCAGCAGCTTTGACAGTAATGAGCAGTTCTTC. Encoded protein: CASSFDSNEQFF.